A selection of T cell receptor beta chains follows, all from one sample in a study of OX40 agonist ivuxolimab in advanced cancers. The method was immunoSEQ multiplex PCR; TCRdb's version includes in-frame clones alone and lacks a portion of them. The sample lists around 55,000 clones; about 89% were seen once. Sequencing used CD4+ or CD8+ T cells sorted from blood, obtained in a trial of the OX40 agonist ivuxolimab. These receptors were collected from an adult with an advanced solid tumor such as melanoma, head and neck, liver or kidney cancer. Each CDR3 is given with its conserved first and last residue. The D gene is left open where the match is weak. Only part of the rows carry a size: once, few, many, or a class if the clone is expanded.

-,TRBV7-9,TRBJ2-2,-,CASSPDRPPVSNTGELFF,TGTGCCAGCAGCCCGGACCGACCCCCCGTTTCGAACACCGGGGAGCTGTTTTTT
-,TRBV2,TRBJ2-5,TRBD2,CASRGLAGGQETQYF,TGTGCCAGCAGGGGACTAGCGGGGGGACAAGAGACCCAGTACTTC
-,TRBV5-8,TRBJ2-3,-,CASSLGQVGTDTQYF,TGTGCCAGCAGCTTGGGACAGGTGGGCACAGATACGCAGTATTTT
once,TRBV19,TRBJ1-1,TRBD1,CASSFQGANTEAFF,TGTGCCAGTAGCTTTCAGGGGGCGAACACTGAAGCTTTCTTT
-,TRBV4-3,TRBJ1-1,-,CASSQDPRLNTEAFF,TGCGCCAGCAGCCAAGATCCGCGACTGAACACTGAAGCTTTCTTT
-,TRBV7-6,TRBJ1-4,-,CASSFQHREQNEKLFF,TGTGCCAGCAGCTTTCAACACCGGGAGCAAAATGAAAAACTGTTTTTT
-,TRBV7-2,TRBJ1-6,-,CASSLGGEYLFKPLHF,TGTGCCAGCAGCTTAGGGGGCGAATACCTCTTCAAGCCCCTCCACTTT
-,TRBV9,TRBJ2-1,-,CASSPRPGGDEQFF,TGTGCCAGCAGCCCTAGACCAGGGGGGGATGAGCAGTTCTTC
once,TRBV2,TRBJ2-7,TRBD2,CASSDSLAGLTSYEQYF,TGTGCCAGCAGTGACTCCTTAGCGGGGCTAACTTCCTACGAGCAGTACTTC
-,TRBV6-6,TRBJ1-1,-,CASSYFQGTEAFF,TGTGCCAGCAGTTACTTCCAGGGCACTGAAGCTTTCTTT
-,TRBV30,TRBJ1-1,-,CAWRRGAFTEAFF,TGTGCCTGGAGAAGGGGGGCGTTCACTGAAGCTTTCTTT